The clone carrying this TCR beta chain has ten or more counts. These data belong to a study of CD8 T cells in ankylosing spondylitis. TCRdb fed the 5' RACE reads into MiXCR, producing one record per CDR3 protein. Found here are under 150,000 distinct CDR3 sequences, 7% to 9% of them singletons; the top ten hold roughly 8%. Germline CDR1 reads SQVTM; CDR2 reads ANQGSEA. The CDR3 length is 11 residues. With 4 bases removed from V and 8 bases from J, the gap between germline ends came to 11 bases. The source of this sequence is a male donor with ankylosing spondylitis. Sequencing was performed on synovial fluid, either unsorted or a sorted T cell fraction (not recorded which). The chain is built from TRBV29-1 and TRBJ1-2; D remains ambiguous. CDR3 bases: TGCAGCGTTGTCCTGGGCTTGGGCTACACCTTC. Translating gives CSVVLGLGYTF.